This T cell receptor beta chain was obtained from a study of T cell changes during pregnancy in multiple sclerosis. Using immunoSEQ multiplex PCR, the repertoire was profiled, and TCRdb retains in-frame clones only, with some absent. The sample holds roughly 49,000 clones, 80% to 95% seen once. The CDR3 length is 11 residues. V was clipped by 2 bases and J by 4 bases, with 4 bases between them. Per germline, CDR1 GTSNPN and CDR2 SVGIG (reference sequence). This clone appeared a single time. The V call is TRBV30, the J call TRBJ2-3; D not certain. The source of this sequence is a female donor with multiple sclerosis, enrolled in a pregnancy study. The sample consisted of peripheral blood, taken after pregnancy. The CDR3 protein is CAWSTADTQYF. CDR3 sequence (DNA): TGTGCCTGGAGTACGGCAGATACGCAGTATTTT. The full variable domain, rest sourced from reference TRBV30 and TRBJ2-3, is SQTIHQWPATLVQPVGSPLSLECTVEGTSNPNLYWYRQAAGRGLQLLFYSVGIGQISSEVPQNLSASRPQDRQFILSSKKLLLSDSGFYLCAWSTADTQYFGPGTRLTVL.